A single sample is the source of the 29 T cell receptor beta chains below, sequenced in a study of regulatory T cells in long-lasting Graves disease. TCR beta libraries were built with iRepertoire HTBI primers and Arm-PCR of CDR3 regions. TCRdb independently ran MiXCR on the multiplex PCR reads; one entry per CDR3 protein. The sample contains about 470,000 distinct CDR3 sequences, 20% to 25% of which appear only once. Time point given: persistent/refractory GD, antithyroid drugs over 5 years with positive TRAb. Preparation of the TCR library used RNA extracted from PBMCs. The sequences come from peripheral blood mononuclear cells (PBMCs), collected when the disease was refractory, from a patient treated with antithyroid drugs. These receptors all come from a female donor with Graves disease.

The gene calls are TRBV20-1 and TRBJ1-4, with D maybe TRBD1 (6 bases). Trimming cost V 7 bases and J 2 bases, with 14 bases left between them. The CDR3 has 14 amino acids. The germline V gene has CDR1 DFQATT and CDR2 SNEGSKA (reference sequence). CDR3 sequence: CSGAGGQTNEKLFF. Here the CDR3 DNA reads TGCAGTGGGGCGGGTGGACAGACTAATGAAAAACTGTTTTTT.

This clonotype has a handful of counts. The chain has TRBV5-1 and TRBJ1-6, with D unclear. CDR1 SGHRS and CDR2 YFSETQ come from the germline V gene. Between the trimmed V and J ends, which lost 0 bases and 6 bases, there was a span of 10 bases. The CDR3 spans 15 residues. The CDR3 DNA reads TGCGCCAGCAGCTTGGAGGGCGCGGTTAATTCACCCCTCCACTTT. Protein: CASSLEGAVNSPLHF.

Ten or more counts support this clonotype. The gene calls are TRBV28 and TRBJ1-2; D possibly corresponds to TRBD1 (6 bases). Germline V gives CDR1 MDHEN, CDR2 SYDVKM. Trimming took 0 bases from V and 2 from J, leaving 10 bases between them. The CDR3 has 15 residues. The DNA of the CDR3 is TGTGCCAGCAGTTTATGGCCGGGACAAAACTATGGCTACACCTTC. This sequence encodes CASSLWPGQNYGYTF.

The rearrangement uses TRBV6-2 or TRBV6-3 and TRBJ2-1, with D tentatively TRBD1 or TRBD2 (5 bases each). Germline CDR1 and CDR2: MNHEY and SVGEGT. This CDR3 region has 18 residues. Between the trimmed V and J ends, which lost 2 bases and 4 bases, there was a span of 21 bases. The CDR3 is CASSYASRYGTVYNEQFF. DNA of the CDR3: TGTGCCAGCAGTTACGCCTCCCGCTACGGGACGGTTTACAATGAGCAGTTCTTC.

This clonotype was recorded at least ten times. The genes are TRBV24-1 and TRBJ1-2; D is perhaps TRBD1 (5 bases). Germline V gene lookup returns CDR1 KGHDR and CDR2 SFDVKD. The CDR3 covers 15 residues. Trimming shortened V by 6 bases and J by 6 bases, and 19 bases separated the two germline ends. The CDR3 bases are TGTGCCACCAGTACGAAGGGACGCACGACAGATGGCTACACCTTC. This gives the protein CATSTKGRTTDGYTF.

This clonotype was counted a few times. V usage is TRBV11-2 and J usage is TRBJ2-7, with D possibly matching TRBD1 (6 bases). The CDR3 covers 14 residues. V dropped 5 bases and J dropped 2 bases, with 13 bases sitting between them. Germline values: CDR1 SGHAT, CDR2 FQNNGV. CDR3 nucleotide sequence: TGTGCCAGCAGCCAAAGGGACACTGCCTACGAGCAGTACTTC. Amino acids: CASSQRDTAYEQYF.

This clonotype showed up many times. This chain links TRBV20-1 with TRBJ1-4; D uncertain. Germline values: CDR1 DFQATT, CDR2 SNEGSKA (reference sequence). The CDR3 loop spans 14 amino acids. Trimming took off 3 bases at V and 8 bases at J, with 16 bases between the two ends. In nucleotides, the CDR3 is TGCAGTGCTAGTCTGGATACCTCGGTGGAAAAACTGTTTTTT. The encoded protein is CSASLDTSVEKLFF.

The sample holds many counts of this clonotype. The CDR3 region has the DNA TGTGCCGCGGGAGGTAGAGAAGGGGGCGGCGAAAAACTGTTTTTT. Protein: CAAGGREGGGEKLFF. V is TRBV6-1 and J is TRBJ1-4; TRBD1 aligns across 7 bases. Germline CDR1 and CDR2: MNHNS and SASEGT. V was pared by 11 bases and J by 8 bases, with 17 bases of the junction left unmatched. The CDR3 is made up of 15 amino acids.

This clonotype appeared many times. V and J are TRBV11-2 and TRBJ1-6, with D unclear. V was clipped by 5 bases and J by 0 bases, with 14 bases between them. CDR3 length: 17 residues. The germline CDR1 and CDR2 sequences are SGHAT and FQNNGV. The CDR3 here is CASSLSGESSYNSPLHF. CDR3 nucleotide sequence: TGTGCCAGCAGCCTCAGCGGGGAAAGCTCCTATAATTCACCCCTCCACTTT. The full variable domain, completed using reference TRBV11-2 and TRBJ1-6, is EAGVAQSPRYKIIEKRQSVAFWCNPISGHATLYWYQQILGQGPKLLIQFQNNGVVDDSQLPKDRFSAERLKGVDSTLKIQPAKLEDSAVYLCASSLSGESSYNSPLHFGNGTRLTVT.

This clonotype has at least ten counts. V gene TRBV6-5 combines with J gene TRBJ1-5; tentative D call: TRBD1 (5 bases). Germline CDR1 reads MNHEY; CDR2 reads SVGAGI. The CDR3 consists of 15 residues. The V and J ends lost 4 bases and 6 bases respectively, with 16 bases between them. CDR3 amino acids: CASSSLGEWSQPQHF. CDR3 coding DNA: TGTGCCAGCAGTTCCCTGGGGGAATGGAGTCAGCCCCAGCATTTT.

The V and J genes are TRBV19 and TRBJ2-7, with unresolved D. The CDR3 totals 13 residues. Between the trimmed V and J ends, which lost 5 bases and 3 bases, there was a span of 11 bases. CDR1 LNHDA and CDR2 SQIVND come from the germline V gene (reference sequence). Written as DNA, the CDR3 is TGTGCCAGTAGTCTTGGTGTGTACTACGAGCAGTACTTC. Residues: CASSLGVYYEQYF.

This clonotype was observed many times. The V call is TRBV7-9, the J call TRBJ1-5; D possibly corresponds to TRBD1 (6 bases). Germline loops: CDR1 SEHNR, CDR2 FQNEAQ (reference sequence). The CDR3 totals 15 residues. V was pared by 6 bases and J by 4 bases, with 16 bases between. Here the CDR3 reads CASSPGTTSNQPQHF. The CDR3 nucleotides are TGTGCCAGCAGTCCCGGGACAACTTCAAATCAGCCCCAGCATTTT.

At least ten counts were recorded for this clonotype. The chain is built from TRBV28 and TRBJ1-4; tentatively, D is TRBD1 (6 bases). In germline, CDR1 is MDHEN, CDR2 SYDVKM. The CDR3 is 13 amino acids. V lost 11 bases to trimming and J lost 8 bases, with 18 bases between them. The CDR3 nucleotides are TGTGCCGGGGGGGGCGGGTTAGAGGAAAAACTGTTTTTT. Translating gives CAGGGGLEEKLFF.

This clonotype showed up just a few times. The rearrangement joins TRBV20-1 to TRBJ1-4; tentatively, D is TRBD1 (6 bases). CDR1 and CDR2 (germline): DFQATT, SNEGSKA (reference sequence). The CDR3 sequence is 14 residues long. Trimming removed 4 bases at V and 7 bases at J, with 16 bases between. CDR3 amino acids: CSAIARGAGEKLFF. DNA of the CDR3: TGCAGTGCTATCGCCCGGGGGGCAGGTGAAAAACTGTTTTTT.

In its sample, this clonotype was seen many times. The chain employs TRBV3-1 and TRBJ1-2, with 7 bases fitting TRBD1. Germline lookup yields CDR1 LGHDT and CDR2 YNNKEL (reference sequence). V trimming: 0 bases; J trimming: 6 bases; junction bases outside the gene matches: 4. The CDR3 has 14 residues. The CDR3 protein is CASSQDSTGDGYTF. CDR3 DNA sequence: TGTGCCAGCAGCCAAGATTCCACAGGGGATGGCTACACCTTC.

With respect to this clonotype: A much larger clone sits a single nucleotide away, making a read error possible. V usage is TRBV12-3 or TRBV12-4 and J usage is TRBJ2-7, with 10 bases matching TRBD1. The CDR3 spans 14 residues. Germline trimming cut 8 bases from V and 5 bases from J; bases unmatched to any gene: 9. The CDR3 nucleotides are TGTGCCAGCCTAAAGGGGACAGGGGCCGACGAGCAGTACTTC. Encoded protein: CASLKGTGADEQYF.

This clonotype occurred many times. The chain combines TRBV7-8 with TRBJ2-7; tentative D call: TRBD2 (5 bases). The ends were cut back, 1 base at V and 4 bases at J, with 20 bases in the middle. There are 17 residues in the CDR3. From germline, CDR1 is SGHVS and CDR2 FQNEAQ. As DNA, the CDR3 is TGTGCCAGCAGCTTAGACGGCAGGACTGGACCAAATTACGAGCAGTACTTC. This translates into CASSLDGRTGPNYEQYF.

The chain is built from TRBV7-9 and TRBJ1-3, with TRBD1 matching 7 bases. Trimming cost V 4 bases and J 3 bases; bases outside gene matches: 12. The CDR3 has 17 amino acids. CDR1 and CDR2 from the germline V gene are SEHNR and FQNEAQ (reference sequence). CDR3 sequence: CASSSGQRLIFGNTIYF. CDR3 DNA: TGTGCCAGCAGCTCGGGACAGCGATTAATCTTTGGAAACACCATATATTTT.

This clonotype has a count of ten or more. The chain uses TRBV29-1 and TRBJ2-7, with D possibly being TRBD1 (5 bases). CDR3 size: 14 residues. Germline V gives CDR1 SQVTM, CDR2 ANQGSEA. V lost 5 bases to trimming and J lost 0 bases, with 14 bases between them. The CDR3 DNA follows: TGCAGCGTTCAAGGGGCCGTGGGCTCCTACGAGCAGTACTTC. This encodes CSVQGAVGSYEQYF.

This clonotype was picked up many times. V gene TRBV28 combines with J gene TRBJ1-1; 10 bases match TRBD1. V lost 5 bases to trimming and J lost 3 bases; unmatched junction nucleotides: 3. From germline, CDR1 is MDHEN and CDR2 SYDVKM. This CDR3 contains 14 residues. DNA of the CDR3: TGTGCCAGCAGTCTGACAGGGGGCTACACTGAAGCTTTCTTT. The encoded protein is CASSLTGGYTEAFF. Complete variable domain (other parts from reference TRBV28 and TRBJ1-1): DVKVTQSSRYLVKRTGEKVFLECVQDMDHENMFWYRQDPGLGLRLIYFSYDVKMKEKGDIPEGYSVSREKKERFSLILESASTNQTSMYLCASSLTGGYTEAFFGQGTRLTVV.

This clonotype was seen only a few times. V and J are TRBV29-1 and TRBJ1-2; D gene ambiguous. The CDR3 contains 15 residues. V was shortened by 4 bases and J by 1 base, with 16 bases between the two germline ends. Germline CDR1 and CDR2: SQVTM and ANQGSEA. The CDR3 protein is CSVVGMWGRNYGYTF. DNA of the CDR3: TGCAGCGTTGTGGGGATGTGGGGTCGTAACTATGGCTACACCTTC.

This clonotype came up many times. The V call is TRBV20-1, the J call TRBJ2-4; 7 bases match TRBD2. Germline trimming cut 1 base from V and 10 bases from J; bases unmatched to any gene: 1. The CDR3 spans 11 residues. Germline CDR1 is DFQATT and CDR2 is SNEGSKA (reference sequence). The CDR3 nucleotides read TGCAGTGCTAGAGTGGGGGGGATTCAGTACTTC. Amino acids: CSARVGGIQYF.

A note on this clonotype: Given the absence of the conserved phenylalanine or tryptophan at the CDR3 end, a read error is likely. V usage is TRBV24-1 and J usage is TRBJ2-7; D call uncertain. Germline loops: CDR1 KGHDR, CDR2 SFDVKD. CDR3 length: 12 residues. Deletions cut 4 bases from V and 3 bases from J, with 6 bases between. This CDR3 reads CATSEDHYEQYL. The CDR3 DNA reads as TGTGCCACCAGTGAAGATCACTACGAGCAGTACCTC.

In this sample, this clonotype turned up many times. V is TRBV11-2 and J is TRBJ2-7; 13 positions agree with TRBD2. CDR3 size: 16 residues. Germline V gene lookup returns CDR1 SGHAT and CDR2 FQNNGV. With 4 bases clipped from V and 1 base from J, the junction kept 4 bases outside the gene matches. CDR3 bases: TGTGCCAGCAGCTACGGACTAGCGGGAGAATCCTACGAGCAGTACTTC. Encoded protein: CASSYGLAGESYEQYF. Using reference TRBV11-2 and TRBJ2-7 for the parts outside the CDR3, the full variable domain is EAGVAQSPRYKIIEKRQSVAFWCNPISGHATLYWYQQILGQGPKLLIQFQNNGVVDDSQLPKDRFSAERLKGVDSTLKIQPAKLEDSAVYLCASSYGLAGESYEQYFGPGTRLTVT.

The chain has TRBV6-5 and TRBJ1-1; D remains ambiguous. The CDR3 has 15 residues. Between the trimmed V and J ends, which lost 0 bases and 2 bases, there was a span of 10 bases. In germline, CDR1 is MNHEY, CDR2 SVGAGI. The chain's CDR3 is CASSYSGWPNTEAFF. In DNA, the CDR3 is TGTGCCAGCAGTTACTCGGGTTGGCCAAACACTGAAGCTTTCTTT.

This clonotype came up many times. The V and J genes are TRBV11-2 and TRBJ2-5, with D hard to call. The V and J ends lost 1 base and 3 bases respectively, with 12 bases between them. The germline V gene has CDR1 SGHAT and CDR2 FQNNGV. The length of the CDR3 is 15 residues. The chain's CDR3 is CASSLAAGVEETQYF. The DNA for the CDR3 is TGTGCCAGCAGCTTAGCGGCAGGAGTAGAAGAGACCCAGTACTTC.

Turning to this clonotype: At one end, the junction sequence differs from germline, possibly due to a read error. The rearrangement uses TRBV11-2 and TRBJ2-1; 8 nucleotides align to TRBD1. The CDR3 covers 15 residues. Germline CDR1 and CDR2: SGHAT and FQNNGV. The CDR3 loop reads CANSFGQGQWNEQFF. DNA of the CDR3: TGTGCCAACAGCTTCGGACAGGGACAGTGGAATGAGCAGTTCTTC. Full variable domain (missing parts from reference TRBV11-2 and TRBJ2-1): EAGVAQSPRYKIIEKRQSVAFWCNPISGHATLYWYQQILGQGPKLLIQFQNNGVVDDSQLPKDRFSAERLKGVDSTLKIQPAKLEDSAVYLCANSFGQGQWNEQFFGPGTRLTVL.

This clonotype was counted a few times. In DNA form, the CDR3 reads TGTGCCAGCAGTTCTCCGGGACAGGGGTACGAGCAGTACTTC. Protein sequence: CASSSPGQGYEQYF. This sequence joins TRBV11-2 and TRBJ2-7; 10 nucleotides line up with TRBD1. The V and J ends lost 6 bases and 4 bases, in that order; junction bases with no gene match: 6. The CDR3 sequence is 14 residues long. Germline V gene lookup returns CDR1 SGHAT and CDR2 FQNNGV.

This clonotype was counted a few times. This chain joins TRBV6-1 and TRBJ1-1; 8 nucleotides align to TRBD1. V gave up 8 bases and J gave up 10 bases; unmatched junction bases: 9. The CDR3 spans 12 residues. In germline, CDR1 is MNHNS, CDR2 SASEGT. The CDR3 reads CASGTGAMGAFF. CDR3 in DNA: TGTGCCAGCGGGACAGGAGCCATGGGAGCTTTCTTT.